This is a list of T cell receptor beta chains from one sample in a study of T-cell memory formation after mild COVID-19. TCRdb reprocessed the 5' RACE reads with MiXCR, giving one entry per CDR3 protein. Of 390,000 or so distinct CDR3 sequences listed, roughly 15% are singletons. Material: PBMCs or a T cell subset sorted from them (not recorded which). The receptors shown here come from a young man who had mild COVID-19 (a few samples of this study predate the infection). Cell type and time point are not known. Each CDR3 is given with its conserved first and last residue. D genes are given only for firm matches. The size of a clone is reported for some rows only, either as once, few or many, or as a class for expanded clones.

clone size	V gene	D gene	J gene	CDR3 protein	CDR3 DNA
few	TRBV20-1	.	TRBJ1-5	CSARERGAGDQPQHF	TGCAGTGCTAGAGAAAGGGGGGCAGGGGATCAGCCCCAGCATTTT
few	TRBV6-5	.	TRBJ1-5	CASRVGPYSNQPQHF	TGTGCCAGCAGGGTGGGGCCGTATAGCAATCAGCCCCAGCATTTT
.	TRBV6-1	.	TRBJ2-5	CASTQEDSRGETQYF	TGTGCCAGCACCCAAGAGGACAGCCGGGGGGAGACCCAGTACTTC
many	TRBV7-2	TRBD2	TRBJ2-3	CASSPRVGGGNADTQYF	TGTGCCAGCAGCCCAAGGGTGGGCGGGGGGAATGCAGATACGCAGTATTTT
few	TRBV6-2/TRBV6-3	.	TRBJ2-2	CASSYPGGRRTGELFF	TGTGCCAGCAGTTACCCCGGGGGACGACGCACCGGGGAGCTGTTTTTT
.	TRBV12-3/TRBV12-4	TRBD2	TRBJ2-3	CASSLPASGNTQYF	TGTGCCAGCAGTTTACCGGCTAGCGGGAATACGCAGTATTTT
.	TRBV12-3/TRBV12-4	.	TRBJ1-4	CASSLGSPRTNEKLFF	TGTGCCAGCAGCCTAGGGTCCCCTCGAACTAATGAAAAACTGTTTTTT
.	TRBV4-1	.	TRBJ1-2	CASSQNRANYGYTF	TGCGCCAGCAGCCAAAATAGGGCTAACTATGGCTACACCTTC
many	TRBV10-3	TRBD2	TRBJ2-1	CAVLAGGAAHTNEQFF	TGTGCCGTACTAGCGGGGGGTGCCGCACACACCAATGAGCAGTTCTTC
few	TRBV5-1	TRBD1	TRBJ2-5	CASSVTGGQETQYF	TGCGCCAGCAGCGTGACAGGGGGTCAAGAGACCCAGTACTTC
few	TRBV4-3	.	TRBJ2-1	CASSHGAIRNEQFF	TGCGCCAGCAGCCATGGCGCCATACGCAATGAGCAGTTCTTC
few	TRBV12-3/TRBV12-4	.	TRBJ2-1	CASTISSYNEQFF	TGTGCCAGCACCATAAGTTCCTACAATGAGCAGTTCTTC
few	TRBV4-1	.	TRBJ1-5	CASSPGGSLNQPQHF	TGCGCCAGCAGCCCGGGCGGCAGCTTGAATCAGCCCCAGCATTTT
few	TRBV2	TRBD2	TRBJ2-1	CASSEGLAVPQFF	TGTGCCAGCAGTGAGGGACTAGCGGTCCCTCAGTTCTTC
.	TRBV20-1	.	TRBJ2-5	CSARVGARQETQYF	TGCAGTGCTAGAGTGGGGGCCCGCCAAGAGACCCAGTACTTC
.	TRBV7-9	.	TRBJ2-5	CASSWRERYDQETQYF	TGTGCCAGCAGCTGGAGGGAGCGGTACGATCAAGAGACCCAGTACTTC
many	TRBV12-3/TRBV12-4	TRBD1	TRBJ1-3	CASGTGTGYGGNTIYF	TGTGCCAGCGGCACGGGGACAGGATACGGTGGAAACACCATATATTTT
.	TRBV6-5	.	TRBJ1-2	CASSPRGVGYGYTF	TGTGCCAGCAGCCCGAGAGGGGTAGGGTATGGCTACACCTTC
few	TRBV10-3	.	TRBJ2-2	CASCARMNTGELFF	TGTGCCTCATGCGCAAGGATGAACACCGGGGAGCTGTTTTTT
few	TRBV20-1	TRBD1	TRBJ2-5	CSAIQGARETQYF	TGCAGTGCTATCCAGGGGGCGCGGGAGACCCAGTACTTC
few	TRBV6-2/TRBV6-3	.	TRBJ2-5	CASSSRGWSAAQETQYF	TGTGCCAGCAGTTCCCGGGGATGGTCGGCGGCTCAAGAGACCCAGTACTTC
.	TRBV6-5	.	TRBJ1-6	CASSYSLRSPLHF	TGTGCCAGCAGTTACTCTTTGCGCTCACCCCTCCACTTT
.	TRBV5-1	.	TRBJ2-5	CASSLGIRQETQYF	TGCGCCAGCAGTCTGGGGATTCGCCAAGAGACCCAGTACTTC
many	TRBV5-1	TRBD2	TRBJ2-1	CASSLDSGGYNEQFF	TGCGCCAGCAGCTTGGATAGCGGGGGGTACAATGAGCAGTTCTTC
.	TRBV5-5	TRBD1	TRBJ1-5	CASSFQGASQPQHF	TGTGCCAGCAGCTTCCAGGGGGCGAGTCAGCCCCAGCATTTT
.	TRBV11-2	TRBD2	TRBJ2-1	CASSSRGLAGGRFF	TGTGCCAGCAGCTCCCGTGGGCTAGCGGGGGGCCGGTTCTTC
once	TRBV7-9	.	TRBJ1-5	CASSPPTGQPQNF	TGTGCCAGCAGCCCCCCGACGGGTCAGCCCCAGAATTTT
.	TRBV7-6	TRBD2	TRBJ2-1	CASSSTRGGLQFF	TGTGCCAGCAGCTCGACTCGGGGGGGCCTTCAGTTCTTC
.	TRBV6-2/TRBV6-3	TRBD1	TRBJ1-2	CASSGAGTGYGYTF	TGTGCCAGCAGTGGAGCCGGGACAGGGTATGGCTACACCTTC
few	TRBV20-1	.	TRBJ1-1	CSARAPDIRSTEAFF	TGCAGTGCTAGAGCCCCCGATATTAGGAGCACTGAAGCTTTCTTT
.	TRBV6-5	.	TRBJ1-1	CASSYSMGASTEAFF	TGTGCCAGCAGTTACTCGATGGGGGCTTCCACTGAAGCTTTCTTT
few	TRBV12-5	.	TRBJ2-5	CASGFQGGQETQYF	TGTGCTAGTGGTTTCCAGGGGGGACAAGAGACCCAGTACTTC
.	TRBV7-9	TRBD1	TRBJ2-3	CASTPRDREIRDTQYF	TGTGCCAGCACTCCCCGGGACAGAGAGATAAGAGATACGCAGTATTTT
few	TRBV6-5	.	TRBJ2-2	CASRVSVNTGELFF	TGTGCCAGCAGGGTTTCGGTGAACACCGGGGAGCTGTTTTTT
.	TRBV7-9	.	TRBJ2-3	CASSSRQDSTDTQYF	TGTGCCAGCAGCTCCAGACAGGATAGCACAGATACGCAGTATTTT
few	TRBV4-3	TRBD1	TRBJ2-3	CASSQDRQGSWNTQYF	TGCGCCAGCAGCCAAGATCGACAGGGGAGCTGGAATACGCAGTATTTT
few	TRBV24-1	.	TRBJ2-1	CATSDLGLGESYNEQFF	TGTGCCACCAGTGATTTGGGGCTGGGGGAGTCCTACAATGAGCAGTTCTTC
.	TRBV18	.	TRBJ1-2	CASSRTGTNYGYTF	TGTGCCAGCTCTCGCACAGGGACCAACTATGGCTACACCTTC
.	TRBV7-7	TRBD1	TRBJ2-7	CASSRGQGALYEQYF	TGTGCCAGCAGTCGAGGACAGGGGGCTCTCTACGAGCAGTACTTC
few	TRBV4-1	TRBD1	TRBJ2-7	CASSLGPGQGAYEQYF	TGCGCCAGCAGCCTTGGCCCGGGACAGGGCGCTTACGAGCAGTACTTC
few	TRBV6-5	.	TRBJ1-3	CASSYSRSGNTIYF	TGTGCCAGCAGTTACTCACGGTCTGGAAACACCATATATTTT
.	TRBV20-1	TRBD1	TRBJ1-1	CSALGQGRTEAFF	TGCAGTGCCTTGGGACAGGGAAGGACTGAAGCTTTCTTT
few	TRBV7-2	.	TRBJ2-2	CASSWDSRNTGELFF	TGTGCCAGCAGCTGGGACTCCCGGAACACCGGGGAGCTGTTTTTT
few	TRBV4-2	.	TRBJ1-1	CASSQGEQGEAFF	TGTGCCAGCAGCCAAGGTGAGCAGGGGGAAGCTTTCTTT